The next 10 T cell receptor beta chains were all read from a single sample in a study of identical twins. TCRdb analysed the 5' RACE reads with MiXCR anew, one entry per CDR3 protein. The sample lists hundreds of thousands of distinct CDR3 sequences, 9% to 15% occurring once. This sample was also put to use in a study of yellow fever vaccine responses in identical twins.

Sample: CD8+ T cells sorted from blood. The receptors originated from a young woman in good health.

The genes are TRBV20-1 and TRBJ2-3; 12 positions agree with TRBD2. CDR1 is DFQATT, CDR2 SNEGSKA, per germline (reference sequence). The V segment lost 5 bases and the J segment 6 bases; nucleotides outside the gene matches: 6. The CDR3 has 14 amino acids. The CDR3 protein is CSAWTSGARDTQYF. The DNA of the CDR3 is TGCAGTGCTTGGACTAGCGGGGCCCGGGATACGCAGTATTTT.

CDR3 sequence: CASSAGGSGMGNEQFF. The CDR3, as DNA: TGTGCCAGCAGCGCGGGGGGTAGCGGGATGGGCAATGAGCAGTTCTTC. This chain joins TRBV9 and TRBJ2-1; 8 bases align to TRBD2. The V gene's germline CDR1 is SGDLS and CDR2 YYNGEE. With V trimmed by 3 bases and J by 6 bases, 11 bases remained unmatched. The length of the CDR3 is 16 residues.

This clonotype was seen a handful of times. The genes are TRBV5-1 and TRBJ2-5; perhaps TRBD2 as D (6 bases). The CDR3 extends over 14 amino acids. The V gene lost 1 base and the J gene lost 5 bases, with 12 bases spanning the gap. CDR1 and CDR2 (germline): SGHRS, YFSETQ. CDR3 nucleotide sequence: TGCGCCAGCAGCTTGTGGGACTCAATGGAGACCCAGTACTTC. This codes for CASSLWDSMETQYF.

There are many counts of this clonotype. The rearrangement joins TRBV5-1 to TRBJ2-3; D is tentatively TRBD1 or TRBD2 (6 bases each). Trimming removed 1 base at V and 2 bases at J, with 14 bases between. Germline V lookup: CDR1 SGHRS, CDR2 YFSETQ. The CDR3 loop spans 16 amino acids. The CDR3 bases are TGCGCCAGCAGCTTGCTTGGAGGGGGGAACACAGATACGCAGTATTTT. Translation: CASSLLGGGNTDTQYF.

The chain employs TRBV4-1 and TRBJ2-2, with D perhaps matching TRBD1 or TRBD2 (5 bases each). CDR3 length: 16 residues. Trimming stripped 4 bases from V and 3 bases from J, with 15 bases between. The V gene's germline CDR1 is MGHRA and CDR2 YSYEKL. CDR3 DNA sequence: TGCGCCAGCAGCCCCGACCGGGACGGGGACACCGGGGAGCTGTTTTTT. This translates into CASSPDRDGDTGELFF.

The chain employs TRBV27 and TRBJ2-7, with 7 positions matching TRBD1. CDR1 is MNHEY and CDR2 is SMNVEV in the germline V gene (reference sequence). With V trimmed by 3 bases and J by 2 bases, 4 bases remained unmatched. The CDR3 loop spans 14 amino acids. The CDR3 reads CASSFSGGPYEQYF. The CDR3 region has the DNA TGTGCCAGCAGTTTTTCAGGGGGTCCCTACGAGCAGTACTTC.

This clonotype was counted only a few times. The chain combines TRBV9 with TRBJ2-7; 12 bases align to TRBD2. Unmatched junction bases numbered 12, after V lost 0 bases and J lost 2 bases. The CDR3 has 19 residues. Germline V gene lookup returns CDR1 SGDLS and CDR2 YYNGEE. CDR3 amino acids: CASSVDPTSGSPGPYEQYF. CDR3 coding DNA: TGTGCCAGCAGCGTAGACCCGACTAGCGGGAGTCCGGGGCCCTACGAGCAGTACTTC.

V and J are TRBV11-2 and TRBJ2-2, with 8 bases matching TRBD1. CDR3 size: 19 residues. V shed 5 bases, J shed 0 bases, and the junction held 14 bases outside the gene matches. Germline CDR1 reads SGHAT; CDR2 reads FQNNGV. The CDR3 protein is CASSAYPRDRTTNTGELFF. The CDR3 DNA follows: TGTGCCAGCAGCGCATACCCCCGGGACAGGACAACGAACACCGGGGAGCTGTTTTTT. The whole variable domain, filled in from reference TRBV11-2 and TRBJ2-2, reads EAGVAQSPRYKIIEKRQSVAFWCNPISGHATLYWYQQILGQGPKLLIQFQNNGVVDDSQLPKDRFSAERLKGVDSTLKIQPAKLEDSAVYLCASSAYPRDRTTNTGELFFGEGSRLTVL.

The genes are TRBV6-5 and TRBJ1-6, with D tentatively TRBD1 (6 bases). The V gene lost 5 bases and the J gene lost 8 bases, with 16 bases spanning the gap. Germline CDR1 MNHEY, CDR2 SVGAGI. The CDR3 loop spans 15 amino acids. The CDR3 DNA reads TGTGCCAGCAGTACTGGGGGCGGGGTAGATTCACCCCTCCACTTT. Translation: CASSTGGGVDSPLHF.

V usage is TRBV24-1 and J usage is TRBJ1-2; no firm D call. Germline V gives CDR1 KGHDR, CDR2 SFDVKD. The V end lost 9 bases, the J end lost 1 base, and 11 bases lay between the germline ends. The CDR3 loop spans 13 amino acids. The CDR3 bases are TGTGCCACCGGTGCCAGCATTAACTATGGCTACACCTTC. This sequence encodes CATGASINYGYTF.